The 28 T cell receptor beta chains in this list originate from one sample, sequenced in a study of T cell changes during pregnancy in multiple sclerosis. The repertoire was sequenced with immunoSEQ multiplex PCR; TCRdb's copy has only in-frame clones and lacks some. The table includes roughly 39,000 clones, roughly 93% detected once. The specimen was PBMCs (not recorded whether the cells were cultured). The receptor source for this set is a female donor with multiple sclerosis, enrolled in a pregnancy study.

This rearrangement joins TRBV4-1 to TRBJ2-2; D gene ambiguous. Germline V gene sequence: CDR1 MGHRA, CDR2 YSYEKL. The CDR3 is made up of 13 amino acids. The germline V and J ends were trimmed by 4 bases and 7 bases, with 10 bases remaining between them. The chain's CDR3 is CASSLVEVGELFF. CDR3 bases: TGCGCCAGCAGCCTTGTTGAGGTCGGGGAGCTGTTTTTT.

Here the CDR3 reads CASSVTGGQGEQFF. In DNA form, the CDR3 reads TGTGCCAGCAGCGTGACAGGGGGACAAGGGGAGCAGTTCTTC. The chain recombines TRBV9 with TRBJ2-1; the match to TRBD1 covers 9 bases. V shed 2 bases and J 10 bases; nucleotides not matched to a gene: 7. This CDR3 spans 14 amino acids. The germline V gene has CDR1 SGDLS and CDR2 YYNGEE.

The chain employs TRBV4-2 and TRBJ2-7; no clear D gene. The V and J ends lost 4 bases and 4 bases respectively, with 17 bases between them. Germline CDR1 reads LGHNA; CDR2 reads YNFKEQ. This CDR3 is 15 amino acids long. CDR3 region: CASSPPGLTFYEQYF. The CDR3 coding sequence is TGTGCCAGCAGCCCACCCGGGCTAACGTTTTACGAGCAGTACTTC.

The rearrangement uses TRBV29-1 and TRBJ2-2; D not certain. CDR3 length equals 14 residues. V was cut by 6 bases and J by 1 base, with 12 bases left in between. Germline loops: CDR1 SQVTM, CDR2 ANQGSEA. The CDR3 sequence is CSVPITGNTGELFF. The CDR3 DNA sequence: TGCAGCGTCCCCATTACCGGGAACACCGGGGAGCTGTTTTTT.

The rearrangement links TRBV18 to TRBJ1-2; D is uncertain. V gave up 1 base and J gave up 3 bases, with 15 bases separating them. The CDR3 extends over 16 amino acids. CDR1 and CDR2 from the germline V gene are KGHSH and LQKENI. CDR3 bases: TGTGCCAGCTCACCACGGTCAGATAGCGTCGACTATGGCTACACCTTC. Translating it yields CASSPRSDSVDYGYTF.

This CDR3 is CASSLTGEGGYTF. Here the CDR3 DNA reads TGTGCCAGCAGTTTGACAGGGGAAGGCGGCTACACCTTC. V gene TRBV28 combines with J gene TRBJ1-2; 8 bases are a match to TRBD1. J gave up 8 bases and V 3 bases, and 5 bases lay outside the gene matches. The CDR3 loop spans 13 amino acids. CDR1 MDHEN and CDR2 SYDVKM come from the germline V gene.

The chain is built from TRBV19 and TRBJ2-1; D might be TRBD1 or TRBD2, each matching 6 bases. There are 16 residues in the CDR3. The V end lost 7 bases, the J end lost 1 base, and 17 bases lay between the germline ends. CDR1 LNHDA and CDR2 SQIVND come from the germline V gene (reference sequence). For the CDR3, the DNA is TGTGCCAGTAATCCCTCGGGGGCGGCTTCCTACAATGAGCAGTTCTTC. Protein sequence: CASNPSGAASYNEQFF.

The CDR3 DNA sequence: TGTGCCAGCAGTTACTCGCCGCTTATGAGGGAAAAACTGTTTTTT. This encodes CASSYSPLMREKLFF. The rearrangement joins TRBV6-6 to TRBJ1-4, with no clear D. Trimming stripped 0 bases from V and 8 bases from J, with 13 bases between. The CDR3 consists of 15 residues. Germline V lookup: CDR1 MNHNY, CDR2 SVGAGI (reference sequence).

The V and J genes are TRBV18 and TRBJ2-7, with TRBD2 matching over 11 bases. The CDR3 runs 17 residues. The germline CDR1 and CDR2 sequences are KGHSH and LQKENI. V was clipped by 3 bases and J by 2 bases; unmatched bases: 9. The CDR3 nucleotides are TGTGCCAGCTCACCGCGGACTAGCGGGTACGAAACCTACGAGCAGTACTTC. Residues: CASSPRTSGYETYEQYF.

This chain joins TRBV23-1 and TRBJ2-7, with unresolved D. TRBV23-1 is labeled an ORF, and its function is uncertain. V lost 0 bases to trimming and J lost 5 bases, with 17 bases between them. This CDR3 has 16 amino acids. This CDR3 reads CASSQSGEAGTHEQYF. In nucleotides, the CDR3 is TGCGCCAGCAGTCAATCTGGCGAGGCAGGCACCCACGAGCAGTACTTC.

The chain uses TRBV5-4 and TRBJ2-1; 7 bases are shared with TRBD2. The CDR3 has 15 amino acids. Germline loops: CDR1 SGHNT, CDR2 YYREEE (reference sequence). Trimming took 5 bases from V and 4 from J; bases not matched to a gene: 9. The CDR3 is CASSAAGVGYNEQFF. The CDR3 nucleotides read TGTGCCAGCAGTGCTGCGGGAGTAGGATACAATGAGCAGTTCTTC.

The CDR3 region is CASSFSPTNEKLFF. CDR3 nucleotides: TGTGCCAGCAGTTTCTCGCCAACTAATGAAAAACTGTTTTTT. This rearrangement joins TRBV28 to TRBJ1-4; D gene unclear. CDR1 and CDR2 from the germline V gene are MDHEN and SYDVKM. V was cut by 3 bases and J by 0 bases, with 5 bases left in between. The CDR3 runs 14 residues. The full variable domain, completed using reference TRBV28 and TRBJ1-4, is DVKVTQSSRYLVKRTGEKVFLECVQDMDHENMFWYRQDPGLGLRLIYFSYDVKMKEKGDIPEGYSVSREKKERFSLILESASTNQTSMYLCASSFSPTNEKLFFGSGTQLSVL.

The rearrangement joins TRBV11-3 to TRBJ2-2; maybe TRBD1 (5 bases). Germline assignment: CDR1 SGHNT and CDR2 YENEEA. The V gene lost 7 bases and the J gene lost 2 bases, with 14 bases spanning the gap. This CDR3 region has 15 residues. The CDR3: CASTPDSTNTGELFF. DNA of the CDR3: TGTGCCAGCACACCCGACAGCACCAACACCGGGGAGCTGTTTTTT.

The CDR3 sequence: CASSRSGRPSYEQYF. The CDR3 DNA sequence: TGTGCCAGCAGTCGAAGCGGGAGACCGTCCTACGAGCAGTACTTC. The V gene is TRBV28, the J gene TRBJ2-7; 8 bases align to TRBD2. The CDR3 length is 15 residues. The V and J ends lost 5 bases and 1 base, in that order; junction bases with no gene match: 7. Germline CDR1 MDHEN, CDR2 SYDVKM.

CDR3 coding DNA: TGTGCCAGCAGTGAAGTAAGCAGTTTCAGCGAAAAACTGTTTTTT. Encoded protein: CASSEVSSFSEKLFF. V usage is TRBV2 and J usage is TRBJ1-4; no clear D. Trimming stripped 1 base from V and 8 bases from J, with 14 bases between. Per the germline V gene, CDR1 is SNHLY and CDR2 is FYNNEI. The CDR3 runs to 15 residues.

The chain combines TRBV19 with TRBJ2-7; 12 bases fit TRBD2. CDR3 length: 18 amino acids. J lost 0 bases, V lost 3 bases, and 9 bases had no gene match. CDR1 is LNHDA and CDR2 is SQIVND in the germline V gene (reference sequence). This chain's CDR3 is CASSMKRTSGKSSYEQYF. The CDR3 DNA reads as TGTGCCAGTAGTATGAAGAGGACTAGCGGGAAAAGCTCCTACGAGCAGTACTTC.

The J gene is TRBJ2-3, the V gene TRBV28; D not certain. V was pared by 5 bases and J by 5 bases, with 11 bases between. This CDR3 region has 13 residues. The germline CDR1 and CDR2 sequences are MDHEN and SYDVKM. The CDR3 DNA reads TGTGCCAGCAGTCCGATAGGGCGAGATACGCAGTATTTT. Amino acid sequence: CASSPIGRDTQYF.

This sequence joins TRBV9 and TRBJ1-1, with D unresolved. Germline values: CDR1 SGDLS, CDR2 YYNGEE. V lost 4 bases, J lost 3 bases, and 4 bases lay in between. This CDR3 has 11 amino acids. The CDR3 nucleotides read TGTGCCAGCAGCCCAGACACTGAAGCTTTCTTT. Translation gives CASSPDTEAFF.

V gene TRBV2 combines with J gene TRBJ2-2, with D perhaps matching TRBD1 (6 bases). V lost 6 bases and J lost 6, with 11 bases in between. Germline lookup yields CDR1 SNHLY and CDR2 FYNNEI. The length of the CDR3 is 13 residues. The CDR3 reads CASRIQGAGELFF. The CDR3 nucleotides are TGTGCCAGCAGGATACAGGGAGCCGGGGAGCTGTTTTTT.

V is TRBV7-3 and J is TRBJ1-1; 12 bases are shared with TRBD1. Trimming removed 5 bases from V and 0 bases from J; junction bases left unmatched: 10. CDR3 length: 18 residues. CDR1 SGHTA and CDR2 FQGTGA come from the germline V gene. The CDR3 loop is CASSPLVGQGAVNTEAFF. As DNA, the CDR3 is TGTGCCAGCAGCCCCTTGGTGGGACAGGGGGCGGTGAACACTGAAGCTTTCTTT.

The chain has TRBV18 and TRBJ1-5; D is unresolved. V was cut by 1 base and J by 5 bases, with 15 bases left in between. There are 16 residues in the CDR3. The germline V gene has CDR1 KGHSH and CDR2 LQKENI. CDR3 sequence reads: CASSPQGIDNDQPQHF. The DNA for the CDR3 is TGTGCCAGCTCACCACAGGGTATTGATAACGATCAGCCCCAGCATTTT. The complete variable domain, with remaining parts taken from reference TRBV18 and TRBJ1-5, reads NAGVMQNPRHLVRRRGQEARLRCSPMKGHSHVYWYRQLPEEGLKFMVYLQKENIIDESGMPKERFSAEFPKEGPSILRIQQVVRGDSAAYFCASSPQGIDNDQPQHFGDGTRLSIL.

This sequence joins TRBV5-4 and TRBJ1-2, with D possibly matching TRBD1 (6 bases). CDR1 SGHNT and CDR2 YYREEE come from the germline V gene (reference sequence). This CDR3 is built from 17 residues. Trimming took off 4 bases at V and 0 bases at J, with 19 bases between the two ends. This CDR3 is CASSPGTTRVANYGYTF. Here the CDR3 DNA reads TGTGCCAGCAGCCCCGGGACAACGAGGGTAGCTAACTATGGCTACACCTTC. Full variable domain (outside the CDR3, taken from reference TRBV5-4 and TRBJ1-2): ETGVTQSPTHLIKTRGQQVTLRCSSQSGHNTVSWYQQALGQGPQFIFQYYREEENGRGNFPPRFSGLQFPNYSSELNVNALELDDSALYLCASSPGTTRVANYGYTFGSGTRLTVV.

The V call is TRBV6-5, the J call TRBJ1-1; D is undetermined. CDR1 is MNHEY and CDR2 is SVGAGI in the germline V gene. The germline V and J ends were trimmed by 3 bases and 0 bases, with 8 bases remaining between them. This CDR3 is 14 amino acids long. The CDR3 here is CASSYTPMNTEAFF. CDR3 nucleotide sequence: TGTGCCAGCAGTTATACACCCATGAACACTGAAGCTTTCTTT.

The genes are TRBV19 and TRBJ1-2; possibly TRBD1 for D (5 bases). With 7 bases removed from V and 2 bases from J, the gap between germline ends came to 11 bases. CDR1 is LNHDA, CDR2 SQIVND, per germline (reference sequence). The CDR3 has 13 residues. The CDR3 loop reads CASNPRENYGYTF. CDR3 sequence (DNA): TGTGCCAGTAATCCCAGGGAGAACTATGGCTACACCTTC.

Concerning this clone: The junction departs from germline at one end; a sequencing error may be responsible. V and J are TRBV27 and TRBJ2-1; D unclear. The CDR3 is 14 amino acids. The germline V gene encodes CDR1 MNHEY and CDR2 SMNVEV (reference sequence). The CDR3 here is CASSPHRVFLFMIF. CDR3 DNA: TGTGCCAGCAGTCCTCATCGGGTTTTTCTTTTCATGATCTTC.

CDR3 nucleotide sequence: TGCGCCAGCAGCCGGGAGGGGAATGAGCAGTTCTTC. Translation gives CASSREGNEQFF. This chain links TRBV4-1 with TRBJ2-1; 7 bases fit TRBD2. CDR1 MGHRA and CDR2 YSYEKL come from the germline V gene. The V segment lost 4 bases and the J segment 7 bases; nucleotides outside the gene matches: 1. The CDR3 totals 12 residues.

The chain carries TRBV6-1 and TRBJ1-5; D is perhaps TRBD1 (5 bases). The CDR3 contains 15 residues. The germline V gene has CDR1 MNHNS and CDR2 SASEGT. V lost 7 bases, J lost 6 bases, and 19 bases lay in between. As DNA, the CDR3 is TGTGCCAGCACACCTCCACCCCAGGGTGGTCAGCCCCAGCATTTT. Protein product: CASTPPPQGGQPQHF.

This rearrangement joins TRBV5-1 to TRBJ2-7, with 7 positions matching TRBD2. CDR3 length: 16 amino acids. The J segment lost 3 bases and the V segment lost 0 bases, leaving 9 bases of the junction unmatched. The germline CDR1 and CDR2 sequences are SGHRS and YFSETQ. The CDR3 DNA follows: TGCGCCAGCAGCTTGGCCTCGGGACTATCAAACTACGAGCAGTACTTC. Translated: CASSLASGLSNYEQYF.